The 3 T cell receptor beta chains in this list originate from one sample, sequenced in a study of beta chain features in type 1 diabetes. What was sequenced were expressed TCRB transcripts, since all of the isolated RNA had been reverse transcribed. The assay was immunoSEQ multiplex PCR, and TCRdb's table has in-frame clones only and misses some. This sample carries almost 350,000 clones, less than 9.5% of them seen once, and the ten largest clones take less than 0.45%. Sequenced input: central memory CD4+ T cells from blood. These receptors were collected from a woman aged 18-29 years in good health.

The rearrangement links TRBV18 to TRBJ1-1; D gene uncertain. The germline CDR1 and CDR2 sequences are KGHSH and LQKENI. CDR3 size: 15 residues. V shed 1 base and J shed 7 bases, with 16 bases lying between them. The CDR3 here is CASSPQAGSGVEAFF. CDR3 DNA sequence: TGTGCCAGCTCACCACAAGCGGGGTCAGGAGTTGAAGCTTTCTTT.

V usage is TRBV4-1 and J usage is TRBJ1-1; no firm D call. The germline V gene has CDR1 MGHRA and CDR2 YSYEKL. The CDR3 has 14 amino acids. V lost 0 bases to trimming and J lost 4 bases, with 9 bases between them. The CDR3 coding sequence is TGCGCCAGCAGCCAAGATTATTCCAGCACTGAAGCTTTCTTT. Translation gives CASSQDYSSTEAFF.

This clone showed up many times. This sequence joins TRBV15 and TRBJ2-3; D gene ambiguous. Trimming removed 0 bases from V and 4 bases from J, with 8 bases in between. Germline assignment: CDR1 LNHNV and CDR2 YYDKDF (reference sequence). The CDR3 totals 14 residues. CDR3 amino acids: CATSRDQASDTQYF. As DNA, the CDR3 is TGTGCCACCAGCAGAGATCAAGCCTCAGATACGCAGTATTTT.